These 18 T cell receptor beta chains were all obtained from the same sample, sequenced in a study of T cells in Graves' hyperthyroidism and ophthalmopathy. Researchers amplified the TCR beta CDR3 regions from RNA transcripts. The study used the HTBI primer set for a first-round RT-PCR of the TCR CDR3. TCRdb redid the calling of the multiplex PCR reads with MiXCR, one entry per CDR3 protein. The profile shows 500,000 to 600,000 distinct CDR3 sequences, 15% to 20% of them singletons. Sequenced input: blood. The receptors here all came from a man aged 35 to 55 with Graves' ophthalmopathy.

The chain has TRBV6-2 or TRBV6-3 and TRBJ2-5, with 7 bases matching TRBD1. V dropped 0 bases and J dropped 1; count of bases not matched to a gene: 5. Germline lookup yields CDR1 MNHEY and CDR2 SVGEGT. CDR3 size: 16 residues. The CDR3 reads CASSYSRDSAQETQYF. The DNA of the CDR3 is TGTGCCAGCAGTTACTCCAGGGACAGCGCCCAAGAGACCCAGTACTTC.

The table lists this clonotype with a few counts. V usage is TRBV2 and J usage is TRBJ2-5, with 11 bases identical to TRBD2. The V and J ends lost 3 bases and 2 bases, in that order; junction bases with no gene match: 5. The CDR3 extends over 16 amino acids. Germline CDR1 and CDR2: SNHLY and FYNNEI. CDR3 DNA sequence: TGTGCCAGCAGTGATCTGGGACTAGCGGTACAAGAGACCCAGTACTTC. Translated: CASSDLGLAVQETQYF. Based on the CDR3 plus reference TRBV2 and TRBJ2-5, the full variable domain is EPEVTQTPSHQVTQMGQEVILRCVPISNHLYFYWYRQILGQKVEFLVSFYNNEISEKSEIFDDQFSVERPDGSNFTLKIRSTKLEDSAMYFCASSDLGLAVQETQYFGPGTRLLVL.

This clonotype occurred a few times. The chain links TRBV20-1 to TRBJ2-7; perhaps TRBD2 as D (5 bases). The CDR3 is 16 amino acids. V lost 3 bases and J 0 bases, leaving 18 bases between the germline ends. CDR1 is DFQATT, CDR2 SNEGSKA, per germline (reference sequence). CDR3: CSASYPISGSSYEQYF. Here the CDR3 DNA reads TGCAGTGCTAGCTACCCAATAAGCGGAAGCTCCTACGAGCAGTACTTC.

The chain combines TRBV6-1 with TRBJ2-1; TRBD2 matches at 10 bases. The CDR3 has 14 residues. Germline CDR1 MNHNS, CDR2 SASEGT. V gave up 10 bases and J gave up 6 bases; unmatched junction bases: 9. CDR3 amino acids: CAIKTSGFGNEQFF. The DNA for the CDR3 is TGTGCCATCAAGACTAGCGGGTTCGGCAATGAGCAGTTCTTC.

At least ten counts were recorded for this clonotype. The gene calls are TRBV2 and TRBJ2-1; TRBD1 might be the D (7 bases). CDR1 is SNHLY and CDR2 is FYNNEI in the germline V gene. This CDR3 comprises 17 residues. Trimming cost V 7 bases and J 5 bases, with 24 bases left between them. CDR3 coding DNA: TGTGCCAGCAAACCCCGGCCCGGAACAGGGGAGGACAATGAGCAGTTCTTC. Amino acids: CASKPRPGTGEDNEQFF.

This clonotype turned up a few times. The chain carries TRBV20-1 and TRBJ2-1, with a possible D match to TRBD2 (7 bases). This CDR3 spans 13 amino acids. V was clipped by 8 bases and J by 6 bases, with 17 bases between them. Germline V gives CDR1 DFQATT, CDR2 SNEGSKA (reference sequence). The CDR3 DNA sequence: TGCAGTACCTGGGGGGGGCCGGGCAATGAGCAGTTCTTC. This codes for CSTWGGPGNEQFF.

This chain connects TRBV28 to TRBJ2-3; TRBD1 or TRBD2 may be the D gene (6 bases each). V gave up 8 bases and J gave up 10 bases, with 31 bases separating them. CDR3 length: 17 amino acids. Germline lookup yields CDR1 MDHEN and CDR2 SYDVKM. Written as DNA, the CDR3 is TGTGCCAGCCCTCCGACAGGAAGCGGTCATGGAGGGGATGCGCAGTATTTT. Translating it yields CASPPTGSGHGGDAQYF.

The chain combines TRBV4-2 with TRBJ2-1; the D gene is possibly TRBD1 (6 bases). Trimming removed 2 bases at V and 7 bases at J, with 18 bases between. From germline, CDR1 is LGHNA and CDR2 YNFKEQ. The CDR3 spans 16 residues. The CDR3 bases are TGTGCCAGCAGCCAACCTACAGGGACGGATTTGAATGAGCAGTTCTTC. Its protein product is CASSQPTGTDLNEQFF.

This chain joins TRBV4-1 and TRBJ2-5; maybe TRBD2 (6 bases). This CDR3 has 15 amino acids. The germline CDR1 and CDR2 sequences are MGHRA and YSYEKL. The V end lost 5 bases, the J end lost 5 bases, and 18 bases lay between the germline ends. The CDR3 DNA reads as TGCGCCAGCAGCTACGACGGGGGAGTGGGGGAGACCCAGTACTTC. Translation gives CASSYDGGVGETQYF.

The chain combines TRBV7-3 with TRBJ2-5; the D gene is possibly TRBD1 (5 bases). Germline CDR1 is SGHTA and CDR2 is FQGTGA. This CDR3 spans 15 amino acids. The germline V and J ends were trimmed by 3 bases and 5 bases, with 16 bases remaining between them. The CDR3 bases are TGTGCCAGCAGCTTGGATGACAGTCAACTGGAGACCCAGTACTTC. Protein sequence: CASSLDDSQLETQYF.

This clonotype was seen at least ten times. This rearrangement joins TRBV30 to TRBJ1-2, with D possibly TRBD1 on 6 matching bases. Per the germline V gene, CDR1 is GTSNPN and CDR2 is SVGIG (reference sequence). The CDR3 has 13 amino acids. Trimming stripped 2 bases from V and 5 bases from J, with 12 bases between. In nucleotides, the CDR3 is TGTGCCTGGAGTCGGGGGCTGGGGTATGGCTACACCTTC. Amino acid sequence: CAWSRGLGYGYTF.

This chain connects TRBV7-2 to TRBJ2-3, with D perhaps given as TRBD1 or TRBD2 (5 bases each). V was pared by 0 bases and J by 1 base, with 11 bases between. This CDR3 comprises 16 residues. Germline CDR1 SGHTA, CDR2 FQGNSA. The CDR3 DNA follows: TGTGCCAGCAGCTTAGCCGGGGCCGGACGCACAGATACGCAGTATTTT. It yields the protein CASSLAGAGRTDTQYF.

This clonotype has more than one count but fewer than ten. The chain links TRBV30 to TRBJ2-7, with D perhaps TRBD1 or TRBD2 (5 bases each). Trimming shortened V by 2 bases and J by 2 bases, and 13 bases separated the two germline ends. Germline CDR1 and CDR2: GTSNPN and SVGIG (reference sequence). The CDR3 sequence is 14 residues long. The CDR3 here is CAWSWDPPTYEQYF. The CDR3 DNA reads TGTGCCTGGAGTTGGGACCCACCGACCTACGAGCAGTACTTC. Variable domain in full (rest from reference TRBV30 and TRBJ2-7): SQTIHQWPATLVQPVGSPLSLECTVEGTSNPNLYWYRQAAGRGLQLLFYSVGIGQISSEVPQNLSASRPQDRQFILSSKKLLLSDSGFYLCAWSWDPPTYEQYFGPGTRLTVT.

The sample holds many counts of this clonotype. The chain recombines TRBV12-3 or TRBV12-4 with TRBJ2-1; D possibly corresponds to TRBD2 (7 bases). This CDR3 spans 14 amino acids. The germline V and J ends were trimmed by 5 bases and 2 bases, with 10 bases remaining between them. The CDR3 loop reads CASSTGGTYNEQFF. CDR3 nucleotide sequence: TGTGCCAGCAGTACGGGGGGCACCTACAATGAGCAGTTCTTC.

This clonotype came up a few times. The chain couples TRBV5-1 to TRBJ2-1, with TRBD2 matching over 9 bases. The CDR3 length is 14 residues. Trimming cost V 5 bases and J 4 bases; bases outside gene matches: 4. Germline V gene lookup returns CDR1 SGHRS and CDR2 YFSETQ. The CDR3 spells CASRASGVYNEQFF. The CDR3 coding sequence is TGCGCCAGCAGAGCTAGCGGGGTATACAATGAGCAGTTCTTC.

The J gene is TRBJ1-6, the V gene TRBV4-2; possible D gene TRBD1, 5 bases. The CDR3 has 16 amino acids. The germline V gene has CDR1 LGHNA and CDR2 YNFKEQ. Trimming took 0 bases from V and 7 from J, leaving 13 bases between them. CDR3 sequence: CASSQDGQGWNSPLHF. In DNA, the CDR3 is TGTGCCAGCAGCCAAGATGGGCAGGGATGGAATTCACCCCTCCACTTT.

There are a few counts of this clonotype. The chain is built from TRBV7-9 and TRBJ1-1, with D tentatively TRBD1 (6 bases). The CDR3 extends over 14 amino acids. Trimming pared 4 bases from V and 3 bases from J, leaving 12 bases between. Germline V gene lookup returns CDR1 SEHNR and CDR2 FQNEAQ (reference sequence). The chain's CDR3 is CASSSEGHYTEAFF. The CDR3 DNA sequence: TGTGCCAGCAGCTCCGAGGGACATTACACTGAAGCTTTCTTT.

This clonotype appeared a few times. V is TRBV7-9 and J is TRBJ1-1; D ambiguous. V was clipped by 1 base and J by 6 bases, with 6 bases between them. CDR3 length: 12 amino acids. Germline V gives CDR1 SEHNR, CDR2 FQNEAQ (reference sequence). This chain's CDR3 is CASSLGSSEAFF. In DNA, the CDR3 is TGTGCCAGCAGCTTAGGCAGTTCTGAAGCTTTCTTT.